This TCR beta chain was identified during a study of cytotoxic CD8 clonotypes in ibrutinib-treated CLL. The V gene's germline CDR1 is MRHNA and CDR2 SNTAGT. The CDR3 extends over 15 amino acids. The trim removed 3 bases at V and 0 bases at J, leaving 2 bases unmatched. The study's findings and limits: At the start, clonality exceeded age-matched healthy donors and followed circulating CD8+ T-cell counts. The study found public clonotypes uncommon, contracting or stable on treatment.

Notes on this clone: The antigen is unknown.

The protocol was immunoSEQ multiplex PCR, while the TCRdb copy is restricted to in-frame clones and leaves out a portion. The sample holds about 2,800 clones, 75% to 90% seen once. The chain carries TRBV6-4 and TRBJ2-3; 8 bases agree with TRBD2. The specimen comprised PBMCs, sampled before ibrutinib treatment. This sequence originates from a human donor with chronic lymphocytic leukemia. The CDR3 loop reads CASSDSGASTDTQYF. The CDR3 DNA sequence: TGTGCCAGCAGTGATAGCGGGGCTAGCACAGATACGCAGTATTTT.